The 11 T cell receptor beta chains presented below share a single source sample, sequenced in a study of T cells in Graves' hyperthyroidism and ophthalmopathy. Amplification targeted TCR beta CDR3 regions from RNA transcripts. A set of HTBI primers served as the primers for a first-round RT-PCR of the TCR CDR3. MiXCR was run by TCRdb on the multiplex PCR reads, yielding one entry per CDR3 protein. The sample has around 800,000 distinct CDR3 sequences; 38% are singletons. Sequenced input: blood. These receptors all stem from a man between 18 and 35 years old with Graves' hyperthyroidism.

This clonotype showed up many times. The V gene is TRBV7-9, the J gene TRBJ2-2; D is perhaps TRBD1 or TRBD2 (5 bases each). The germline V gene encodes CDR1 SEHNR and CDR2 FQNEAQ (reference sequence). V was clipped by 4 bases and J by 4 bases, with 10 bases between them. The CDR3 spans 14 residues. The CDR3, as DNA: TGTGCCAGCAGCTCTGGGACGTCCACCGGGGAGCTGTTTTTT. Encoded protein: CASSSGTSTGELFF.

In DNA form, the CDR3 reads TGTGCCAGCAGCGTAGCTCCGGACAGGGGGAACGAGCAGTACTTC. The encoded protein is CASSVAPDRGNEQYF. The chain employs TRBV9 and TRBJ2-7; TRBD1 agrees at 10 bases. Germline CDR1 and CDR2: SGDLS and YYNGEE. The CDR3 sequence is 15 residues long. V shed 0 bases, J shed 5 bases, and the junction held 5 bases outside the gene matches.

The rearrangement uses TRBV14 and TRBJ2-2; D is ambiguous. V lost 3 bases and J lost 4, with 12 bases in between. Germline V gives CDR1 SGHDN, CDR2 FVKESK. This CDR3 region has 15 residues. In DNA form, the CDR3 reads TGTGCCAGCAGCCATGCTTTTACTTCCACCGGGGAGCTGTTTTTT. Its translation is CASSHAFTSTGELFF. Combining the CDR3 with reference TRBV14 and TRBJ2-2 gives the whole variable domain EAGVTQFPSHSVIEKGQTVTLRCDPISGHDNLYWYRRVMGKEIKFLLHFVKESKQDESGMPNNRFLAERTGGTYSTLKVQPAELEDSGVYFCASSHAFTSTGELFFGEGSRLTVL.

The rearrangement uses TRBV7-2 and TRBJ2-7, with D uncertain. The germline gives CDR1 SGHTA, CDR2 FQGNSA. The CDR3 has 15 residues. Trimming pared 5 bases from V and 3 bases from J, leaving 17 bases between. The CDR3 DNA reads TGTGCCAGCAGCCAAGAAAACGGCAGAGGCTACGAGCAGTACTTC. Translation: CASSQENGRGYEQYF.

The CDR3 sequence is CASSQDSGGETQYF. CDR3 coding DNA: TGCGCCAGCAGCCAAGACTCTGGGGGGGAGACCCAGTACTTC. V is TRBV4-3 and J is TRBJ2-5; D is perhaps TRBD2 (6 bases). V was clipped by 0 bases and J by 5 bases, with 10 bases between them. The CDR3 is 14 residues long. Germline-derived CDR1 and CDR2 are LGHNA and YSLEER.

This clonotype was detected many times. In DNA, the CDR3 is TGTGCCAGCAGCTTAATTGGGACGGACACGTACGAGCAGTACTTC. Amino acids: CASSLIGTDTYEQYF. The gene calls are TRBV7-3 and TRBJ2-7; D assignment may be TRBD1 or TRBD2 (5 bases each). The CDR3 runs 15 residues. Germline V gene data show CDR1 as SGHTA and CDR2 as FQGTGA. Trimming pared 1 base from V and 4 bases from J, leaving 14 bases between.

This clonotype was observed at least ten times. The rearrangement joins TRBV2 to TRBJ1-5, with D hard to call. The CDR3 consists of 14 residues. Germline CDR1 reads SNHLY; CDR2 reads FYNNEI. V was cut by 5 bases and J by 0 bases, with 8 bases left in between. As DNA, the CDR3 is TGTGCCAGCAGTCAGTTAGATAGCAATCAGCCCCAGCATTTT. It yields the protein CASSQLDSNQPQHF.

The CDR3 protein is CASSSVAARNSNQPQHF. The CDR3 nucleotides are TGTGCCAGCAGCTCAGTCGCGGCCCGTAATAGCAATCAGCCCCAGCATTTT. The chain combines TRBV7-2 with TRBJ1-5; D remains unclear. Germline V lookup: CDR1 SGHTA, CDR2 FQGNSA. This CDR3 spans 17 amino acids. V lost 4 bases and J 0 bases, leaving 16 bases between the germline ends.

This clonotype was counted a single time. A read error may be the cause here, since a much bigger clone is one base away. The chain couples TRBV19 to TRBJ1-1; a weak D match, TRBD1 (5 bases). Germline V gives CDR1 LNHDA, CDR2 SQIVND (reference sequence). Trimming stripped 5 bases from V and 11 bases from J, with 18 bases between. The CDR3 contains 13 residues. The CDR3 DNA reads as TGTGCCAGTAGTGTGGGAAGGGGTTCCCGGGCTTTCTTT. Encoded protein: CASSVGRGSRAFF.

A remark on this clonotype: A much larger clone differs from this one at a single base, so this may be a read error. This is likely a read error, given that the CDR3 carries no conserved phenylalanine or tryptophan at its end. This sequence joins TRBV2 and TRBJ1-1; a weak D match, TRBD1 (6 bases). Per germline, CDR1 SNHLY and CDR2 FYNNEI. Deletions cut 5 bases from V and 8 bases from J, with 12 bases between. The CDR3 runs to 12 residues. This CDR3 is CASSTSGGEAFS. DNA of the CDR3: TGTGCCAGCAGTACGAGTGGGGGCGAAGCTTTCTCT.

The V gene is TRBV6-5, the J gene TRBJ1-4; 7 bases match TRBD1. Per germline, CDR1 MNHEY and CDR2 SVGAGI. The CDR3 contains 15 residues. V shed 4 bases, J shed 8 bases, and the junction held 10 bases outside the gene matches. For the CDR3, the DNA is TGTGCCAGCAGTTCCGTGACAGGGATGGGGGAAAAACTGTTTTTT. It specifies CASSSVTGMGEKLFF.